This T cell receptor (beta chain) appears in the sequencing data of a study of beta chain features in type 1 diabetes. Study-level information: Age, gender and cell yields were alike across patients and healthy donors.

Looked up from germline, CDR1 is SGHAT and CDR2 is FQNNGV. CDR3 length: 15 residues. Trimming removed 5 bases at V and 3 bases at J, with 14 bases between. Expressed TCRB transcripts got sequenced, as all isolated RNA was reverse transcribed. An average of about 3.5 million reads was obtained for naive, central memory and regulatory T cell samples. The data were produced by immunoSEQ multiplex PCR, yet TCRdb's version contains in-frame clones alone and is incomplete. In the table there are some 350,000 clones, around 10% of which are singletons. Study results and limitations: PCR, the amplification step, might favor shorter templates, equally in patients and controls. Within each of all four CD4+ subsets, Type 1 diabetes patients had TCRB CDR3s that were moderately but significantly shorter.

For this clone: Its antigen remains unidentified.

Staining for CD45RO/CCR7/CD25/CD127/CD95/CD27 allowed sorting of CD4+ naive, central memory, regulatory and stem cell-like memory cells. Sample: central memory CD4+ T cells from blood. The origin of this receptor is a man younger than 40 with type 1 diabetes. The chain employs TRBV11-2 and TRBJ2-1, with D perhaps TRBD1 (5 bases). The CDR3 here is CASSPRQGVYNEQFF. DNA for the CDR3: TGTGCCAGCAGCCCCCGGCAGGGTGTCTACAATGAGCAGTTCTTC.